This is a list of T cell receptor beta chains from one sample in a study of shared clonotypes between healthy human individuals. The protocol was immunoSEQ multiplex PCR, while the TCRdb copy is restricted to in-frame clones and leaves out a portion. The data show about 1.1 million clones, around three quarters seen once. Input material: memory CD4+ T cells from PBMCs. Receptors were obtained from a man younger than 30 in good health. Some clones in this sample may be carry-over from other donors' samples. CDR3s include the opening cysteine and the closing phenylalanine or tryptophan.

>TRBV7-9
CASSLGGRFSYEQYF
>TRBV27
CASSLYGTGVYEQYF
>TRBV6-6
CASSSHYRDSSYEQYF
>TRBV25-1
CASSDPQGRSGNTIYF
>TRBV6-6
CASSYPDSYGYTF
>TRBV18
CASSFQTRLEQFF
>TRBV27
CASSPKPDRLRTNYGYTF
>TRBV12-5
CASGLVRQGRNTEAFF
>TRBV7-8
CASSPTGVSGANVLTF
>TRBV6-5
CASSHPAGELFF
>TRBV28
CASSSITGIPLGQPQHF
>TRBV7-8
CASSFNPGTILEQFF
>TRBV5-8
CASSLLSPGNTGELFF
>TRBV7-2
CASSFGDGETQYF
>TRBV7-2
CASTSSAPGAGTQYF
>TRBV4-3
CASSQDLDRDGYTF
>TRBV7-3
CASSPGAQETQYF
>TRBV27
CASSSLQGDRPPTYGYTF
>TRBV6-1
CASSEYAGFYTEAFF